What follows is one T cell receptor (beta chain) and its context. As yet, its antigen is unknown. The CDR3 contains 18 residues. The V gene end was trimmed by 1 base and the J gene end by 10 bases; junction bases not matched to a gene: 15. Germline V gene data show CDR1 as SGHRS and CDR2 as YFSETQ. This entry belongs to a study of T-cell reconstitution after alpha-beta-depleted transplantation in children. Study results and caveats: For some patients, TCRbeta diversity was high at day 60 because of recipient T cells and thymic progenitors that survived. T-cell counts and diversity at one year post-transplant came mainly from newly produced T cells. After transplant, at about two months, alpha-beta T cells were reportedly derived from several hundred expanded graft clones.

For TCRbeta, the library was prepared with unique molecular identifiers. TCRdb used MiXCR to reprocess the PCR reads, holding one entry per CDR3 protein. The sample carries over 200,000 distinct CDR3 sequences, approximately 11% recorded once. The chain has TRBV5-1 and TRBJ2-1, with 12 bases that match TRBD2. The sample consisted of PBMCs, taken before TCRalphabeta/CD19-depleted stem cell transplant. The sequence was collected from a child under two years old with acute myeloid leukemia, due to receive a stem cell transplant. CDR3 bases: TGCGCCAGCAGCTTGCCCGGGACTAGCGGGTTCACCTGCAACGAGCAGTTCTTC. It specifies CASSLPGTSGFTCNEQFF.